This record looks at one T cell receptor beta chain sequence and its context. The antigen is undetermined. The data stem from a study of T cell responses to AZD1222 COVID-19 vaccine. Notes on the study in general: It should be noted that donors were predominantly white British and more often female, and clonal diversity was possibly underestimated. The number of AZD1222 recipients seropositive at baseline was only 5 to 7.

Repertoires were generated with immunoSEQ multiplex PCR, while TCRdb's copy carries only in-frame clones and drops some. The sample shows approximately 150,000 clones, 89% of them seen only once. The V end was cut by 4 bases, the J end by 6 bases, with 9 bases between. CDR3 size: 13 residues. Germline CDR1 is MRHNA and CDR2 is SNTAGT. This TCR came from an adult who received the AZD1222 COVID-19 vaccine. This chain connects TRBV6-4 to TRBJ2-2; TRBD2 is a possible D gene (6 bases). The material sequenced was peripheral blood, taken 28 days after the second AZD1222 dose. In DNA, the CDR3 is TGTGCCAGCAGTGTGACTAGATCCGGGGAGCTGTTTTTT. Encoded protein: CASSVTRSGELFF.